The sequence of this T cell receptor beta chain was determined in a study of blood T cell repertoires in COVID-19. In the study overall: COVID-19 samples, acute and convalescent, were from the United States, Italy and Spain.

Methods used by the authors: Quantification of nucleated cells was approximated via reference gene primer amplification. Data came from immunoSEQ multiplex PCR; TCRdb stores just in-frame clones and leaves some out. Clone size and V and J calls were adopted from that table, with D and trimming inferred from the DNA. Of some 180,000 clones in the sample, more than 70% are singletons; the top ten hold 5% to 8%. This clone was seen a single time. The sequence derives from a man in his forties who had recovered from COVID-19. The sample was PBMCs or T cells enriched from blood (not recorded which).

DNA for the CDR3: TGTGCCTGGACCAGGGTTAGGAACACCGGGGAGCTGTTTTTT. Translating gives CAWTRVRNTGELFF. This chain uses TRBV30 with TRBJ2-2, with D maybe TRBD1 (5 bases). Germline CDR1 is GTSNPN and CDR2 is SVGIG (reference sequence). V was shortened by 4 bases and J by 1 base, with 10 bases between the two germline ends. The CDR3 is made up of 14 amino acids.